The 4 T cell receptor beta chains reported below all come from one sample, sequenced in a study of CD8+CD57+ T cells in acquired aplastic anemia. Patients sequenced had flow cytometry evidence of CD8+CD57+ cell expansion. Template material for TCR beta VDJ and CDR3 profiling consisted of genomic DNA. TCRdb independently ran MiXCR on the reads; one entry per CDR3 protein. The sample contains about 200,000 distinct CDR3 sequences, over 55% of which appear only once. Sequencing was performed on sorted CD4+, CD8+, or CD8+CD57+ T cells (not recorded which) from PBMCs. The source of these receptors is a human donor with aplastic anemia.

The CDR3 loop reads CATSDLTGGKTEAFF. For the CDR3, the DNA is TGTGCCACCAGTGACCTGACAGGGGGCAAGACTGAAGCTTTCTTT. The chain carries TRBV24-1 and TRBJ1-1, with TRBD1 matching over 10 bases. The V segment lost 4 bases and the J segment 5 bases; nucleotides outside the gene matches: 6. The CDR3 is 15 residues long. Looked up from germline, CDR1 is KGHDR and CDR2 is SFDVKD.

In this sample, this clonotype turned up a few times. J is TRBJ1-2 and V is TRBV2; 7 bases fit TRBD1. The V segment lost 4 bases and the J segment 0 bases; nucleotides outside the gene matches: 8. Per germline, CDR1 SNHLY and CDR2 FYNNEI. The CDR3 totals 16 residues. Here the CDR3 reads CASSGKGGKTNYGYTF. For the CDR3, the DNA is TGTGCCAGCAGTGGTAAAGGGGGCAAGACTAACTATGGCTACACCTTC.

The chain carries TRBV2 and TRBJ2-5, with unresolved D. Trimming removed 1 base from V and 3 bases from J, with 0 bases in between. The CDR3 runs to 11 residues. Germline CDR1 reads SNHLY; CDR2 reads FYNNEI. CDR3 DNA sequence: TGTGCCAGCAGTGAAGAAGAGACCCAGTACTTC. Translation: CASSEEETQYF.

J is TRBJ1-1 and V is TRBV7-8, with a tentative D call TRBD1 (5 bases). This CDR3 has 16 residues. Trimming took off 4 bases at V and 0 bases at J, with 15 bases between the two ends. Germline CDR1 SGHVS, CDR2 FQNEAQ. CDR3 sequence reads: CASSYSPGTVNTEAFF. The CDR3 nucleotides are TGTGCCAGCAGCTACAGCCCCGGGACGGTGAACACTGAAGCTTTCTTT.